This T cell receptor (beta chain) was sequenced in a study of CD8 T cells in Susac syndrome. In its sample, this clonotype was seen a few times. Reverse transcription used roughly 0.45 to 1 ug RNA and random hexamers. Across 54 Vbeta and 13 Jbeta, TCR beta CDR3 was amplified with immunoSEQ multiplex PCR. TCRdb passed the immunoSEQ multiplex PCR reads through MiXCR, listing each CDR3 protein once. The repertoire has about 130,000 distinct CDR3 sequences, roughly 80% of them found once; the top ten carry approximately 0.51%. CD8+ and CD4+ blood T cells underwent TCR beta sequencing. Relapsing-remitting disease, either stable or active, was present in the treatment-naive patients who were the multiple sclerosis controls. While CD8+ and CD4+ T cells were isolated negatively, TEMRA cells were enriched by FACS. Germline V gene data show CDR1 as SEHNR and CDR2 as FQNEAQ (reference sequence). Trimming took off 9 bases at V and 5 bases at J, with 11 bases between the two ends. This CDR3 has 12 residues.

This chain joins TRBV7-9 and TRBJ2-1; TRBD2 might be the D (6 bases). What was sequenced was CD8+ T cells from PBMCs. This clonotype was sampled from a human donor with multiple sclerosis. CDR3 sequence (DNA): TGTGCCAGTATGGGACTCGACAATGAGCAGTTCTTC. It translates to CASMGLDNEQFF.